This entry describes one TCR beta chain. The data belong to a study of blood T cell repertoires in COVID-19. Overall study context: Samples came from the United States, Italy and Spain, spanning acute and convalescent COVID-19.

Measured with immunoSEQ multiplex PCR; TCRdb has only the in-frame clones, and not every one. The sample has some 70,000 clones, around 83% seen once. This clonotype was sampled from a man aged 80 or over with acute or convalescent COVID-19. The source material was peripheral blood.

In DNA, the CDR3 is TGTGCCAGCAGCTTAGTGGGGACAGGGAGTGAGCAGTTCTTC. The encoded protein is CASSLVGTGSEQFF. The J gene is TRBJ2-1, the V gene TRBV7-2; TRBD1 matches 9 bases. Germline CDR1 is SGHTA and CDR2 is FQGNSA. The CDR3 spans 14 residues. V lost 1 base and J lost 9; bases outside the gene matches: 4. Combining the CDR3 with reference TRBV7-2 and TRBJ2-1 gives the whole variable domain GAGVSQSPSNKVTEKGKDVELRCDPISGHTALYWYRQSLGQGLEFLIYFQGNSAPDKSGLPSDRFSAERTGGSVSTLTIQRTQQEDSAVYLCASSLVGTGSEQFFGPGTRLTVL.